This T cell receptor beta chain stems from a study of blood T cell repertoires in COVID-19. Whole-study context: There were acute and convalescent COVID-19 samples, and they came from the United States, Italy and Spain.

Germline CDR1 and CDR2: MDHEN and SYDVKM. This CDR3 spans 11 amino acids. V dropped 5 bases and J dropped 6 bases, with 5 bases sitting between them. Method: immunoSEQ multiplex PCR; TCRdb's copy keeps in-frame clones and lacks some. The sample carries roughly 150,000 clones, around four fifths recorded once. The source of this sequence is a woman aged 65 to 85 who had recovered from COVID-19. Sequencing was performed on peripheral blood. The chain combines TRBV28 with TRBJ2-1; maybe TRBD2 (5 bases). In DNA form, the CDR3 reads TGTGCCAGCAGTGGAGGCAATGAGCAGTTCTTC. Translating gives CASSGGNEQFF. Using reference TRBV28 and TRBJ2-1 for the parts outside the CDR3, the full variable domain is DVKVTQSSRYLVKRTGEKVFLECVQDMDHENMFWYRQDPGLGLRLIYFSYDVKMKEKGDIPEGYSVSREKKERFSLILESASTNQTSMYLCASSGGNEQFFGPGTRLTVL.